These 11 T cell receptor beta chains share one sample of origin, sequenced in a study of cytomegalovirus exposure and HLA in healthy donors. Clones were read by immunoSEQ multiplex PCR, and TCRdb kept only the in-frame ones, dropping some. Of over 150,000 clones listed, approximately 86% are singletons. The sequencing input was PBMCs. These receptor sequences come from a human donor in good health.

The chain couples TRBV4-1 to TRBJ2-2; the match to TRBD2 covers 10 bases. CDR3 size: 17 residues. V gave up 1 base and J gave up 3 bases; unmatched junction bases: 5. Looked up from germline, CDR1 is MGHRA and CDR2 is YSYEKL. The CDR3 nucleotides read TGCGCCAGCAGCCAAGGGCGCCTAGCGGGAGACACCGGGGAGCTGTTTTTT. Protein product: CASSQGRLAGDTGELFF.

In DNA, the CDR3 is TGTGCCAGCAGCAGGGTGATCTCCTACGAGCAGTACTTC. This encodes CASSRVISYEQYF. This sequence joins TRBV2 and TRBJ2-7; TRBD1 is a possible D gene (5 bases). This CDR3 contains 13 residues. V lost 6 bases to trimming and J lost 0 bases, with 9 bases between them. Per germline, CDR1 SNHLY and CDR2 FYNNEI.

The chain joins TRBV5-1 to TRBJ2-7; TRBD1 matches 7 bases. Per the germline V gene, CDR1 is SGHRS and CDR2 is YFSETQ. The CDR3 consists of 13 residues. Trimming cost V 1 base and J 3 bases; bases outside gene matches: 1. This CDR3 reads CASSLRQGYEQYF. CDR3 DNA: TGCGCCAGCAGCTTGCGACAGGGCTACGAGCAGTACTTC.

This clone was seen more than once but under ten times. The chain employs TRBV5-1 and TRBJ2-7; tentative D call: TRBD1 (6 bases). CDR1 is SGHRS and CDR2 is YFSETQ in the germline V gene. V lost 0 bases and J lost 2, with 9 bases in between. The CDR3 is 14 residues long. For the CDR3, the DNA is TGCGCCAGCAGCTTGGAGCAGGGGCCCTACGAGCAGTACTTC. It yields the protein CASSLEQGPYEQYF.

This clone showed up just once. The genes are TRBV19 and TRBJ1-2, with D perhaps TRBD1 (5 bases). V was shortened by 8 bases and J by 6 bases, with 22 bases between the two germline ends. Germline V gene sequence: CDR1 LNHDA, CDR2 SQIVND (reference sequence). The CDR3 consists of 15 residues. CDR3 DNA: TGTGCCAGTTCAGATACAGGAATGCTCCAGAATGGCTACACCTTC. This gives the protein CASSDTGMLQNGYTF.

V is TRBV2 and J is TRBJ2-5; D is unresolved. Trimming took 1 base from V and 2 from J, leaving 11 bases between them. This CDR3 is 15 amino acids long. Germline assignment: CDR1 SNHLY and CDR2 FYNNEI. CDR3 nucleotide sequence: TGTGCCAGCAGTGAAGAAGTGATGACACAAGAGACCCAGTACTTC. It translates to CASSEEVMTQETQYF.

CDR3 region: CASSSQGVDTQYF. The CDR3 nucleotides read TGCGCCAGCAGCTCCCAGGGCGTAGATACGCAGTATTTT. The chain couples TRBV5-1 to TRBJ2-3; TRBD1 is a possible D gene (5 bases). Germline V gives CDR1 SGHRS, CDR2 YFSETQ. The CDR3 is made up of 13 amino acids. V was cut by 3 bases and J by 5 bases, with 10 bases left in between.

The rearrangement links TRBV29-1 to TRBJ2-2; D is possibly TRBD1 (6 bases). The CDR3 sequence is 16 residues long. V lost 0 bases, J lost 7 bases, and 18 bases lay in between. The germline CDR1 and CDR2 sequences are SQVTM and ANQGSEA. The CDR3 DNA reads TGCAGCGTTGAAGATCTGAGGGGCAGGGGTAACGGGGAGCTGTTTTTT. Translated: CSVEDLRGRGNGELFF.

This clone came up once. The chain links TRBV2 to TRBJ2-1, with TRBD2 identical over 9 bases. Germline V lookup: CDR1 SNHLY, CDR2 FYNNEI. Losses at the gene ends were 10 bases for V and 7 bases for J; bases not matched to a gene: 8. This CDR3 comprises 13 residues. CDR3 loop: CANGAGGFNEQFF. DNA of the CDR3: TGTGCCAACGGAGCGGGGGGCTTTAATGAGCAGTTCTTC.

This clone was detected only once. The V gene is TRBV7-2, the J gene TRBJ1-2; the match to TRBD1 covers 7 bases. In germline, CDR1 is SGHTA, CDR2 FQGNSA. The V gene end was trimmed by 3 bases and the J gene end by 8 bases; junction bases not matched to a gene: 9. This CDR3 region has 14 residues. CDR3 nucleotides: TGTGCCAGCAGCTTTTATCAGGGGGATCGCGGCTACACCTTC. Amino acids: CASSFYQGDRGYTF.

This chain links TRBV9 with TRBJ1-5; 9 nucleotides line up with TRBD1. The CDR3 consists of 14 residues. Trimming at V came to 3 bases and at J to 9 bases, leaving 7 bases not matched to a gene. CDR1 and CDR2 from the germline V gene are SGDLS and YYNGEE. The CDR3 protein is CASSEGQGLGPQHF. DNA for the CDR3: TGTGCCAGCAGCGAGGGACAGGGCCTAGGGCCCCAGCATTTT.